The 13 T cell receptor beta chains in this list originate from one sample, sequenced in a study of T cells after yellow fever vaccination. TCRdb analysed the 5' RACE reads with MiXCR anew, one entry per CDR3 protein. The sample consists of 300,000 to 350,000 distinct CDR3 sequences, roughly 4% of them appearing once. The input for sequencing was PBMCs, taken 5 days after the yellow fever booster vaccination. The receptors were gathered from a man in his late teens or twenties who received the YFV17D yellow fever vaccine.

The gene calls are TRBV12-3 or TRBV12-4 and TRBJ2-2, with D possibly being TRBD1 (7 bases). V lost 1 base and J lost 3, with 12 bases in between. The CDR3 has 16 amino acids. This CDR3 reads CASSLVAGGYTGELFF. The CDR3 nucleotides read TGTGCCAGCAGTTTAGTCGCAGGGGGGTACACCGGGGAGCTGTTTTTT.

This clonotype was observed at least ten times. This chain links TRBV19 with TRBJ1-5; D not certain. V gave up 1 base and J gave up 10 bases, with 17 bases separating them. This CDR3 is built from 15 residues. Looked up from germline, CDR1 is LNHDA and CDR2 is SQIVND (reference sequence). In nucleotides, the CDR3 is TGTGCCAGTAGTATAGGAGGGAACAGCTTACGTCCCCAGCATTTT. Encoded protein: CASSIGGNSLRPQHF.

This clonotype was picked up a small number of times. Relative to the germline gene, one junction end is altered; a read error may explain this. The chain has TRBV12-3 or TRBV12-4 and TRBJ1-1; perhaps TRBD1 as D (5 bases). The CDR3 is made up of 13 amino acids. DNA of the CDR3: TGTGCCAGCTCCGACGGAGGGGTGGGAACTGAAGCTTTT. Its translation: CASSDGGVGTEAF.

The table lists this clonotype with many counts. This rearrangement joins TRBV5-1 to TRBJ1-4; 9 bases map to TRBD1. The germline CDR1 and CDR2 sequences are SGHRS and YFSETQ. The CDR3 contains 14 residues. The V segment lost 4 bases and the J segment 8 bases; nucleotides outside the gene matches: 6. The CDR3 here is CASSGGQGREKLFF. The CDR3 nucleotides read TGCGCCAGCAGCGGAGGACAGGGGAGGGAAAAACTGTTTTTT.

The rearrangement joins TRBV11-2 to TRBJ1-1, with D unresolved. In germline, CDR1 is SGHAT, CDR2 FQNNGV. Trimming left V 2 bases short and J 5 bases short, with 6 bases between. The CDR3 contains 12 residues. The CDR3 spells CASSLLETEAFF. The CDR3 nucleotides are TGTGCCAGCAGCTTATTAGAAACTGAAGCTTTCTTT.

This clonotype was counted at least ten times. The chain is built from TRBV7-2 and TRBJ2-1, with a weak D call TRBD2 (5 bases). The CDR3 is 15 residues long. The germline V gene has CDR1 SGHTA and CDR2 FQGNSA. The ends were cut back, 1 base at V and 6 bases at J, with 13 bases in the middle. DNA of the CDR3: TGTGCCAGCAGCTTAGGCTCCTTGAGCGGCAATGAGCAGTTCTTC. This codes for CASSLGSLSGNEQFF.

The chain joins TRBV9 to TRBJ1-6; D ambiguous. V lost 6 bases, J lost 0 bases, and 7 bases lay in between. CDR1 is SGDLS, CDR2 YYNGEE, per germline. This CDR3 is 14 amino acids long. In DNA form, the CDR3 reads TGTGCCAGCAACGGGAGCTCCTATAATTCACCCCTCCACTTT. This encodes CASNGSSYNSPLHF.

This clonotype was found a few times. J is TRBJ2-1 and V is TRBV20-1; no clear D. Germline values: CDR1 DFQATT, CDR2 SNEGSKA (reference sequence). The CDR3 sequence is 10 residues long. Between the trimmed V and J ends, which lost 0 bases and 12 bases, there was a span of 6 bases. The CDR3 nucleotides read TGCAGTGCTAGAGAGCGAGGGCAGTTCTTC. This codes for CSARERGQFF.

This clonotype was seen at least ten times. The V and J genes are TRBV27 and TRBJ2-3; D is uncertain. This CDR3 spans 15 amino acids. Germline CDR1 reads MNHEY; CDR2 reads SMNVEV (reference sequence). The germline V and J ends were trimmed by 3 bases and 5 bases, with 15 bases remaining between them. The CDR3, as DNA: TGTGCCAGCAGTTTCCGGGCCACGAAAGGAGATACGCAGTATTTT. The encoded protein is CASSFRATKGDTQYF.

This clonotype was picked up many times. The V and J genes are TRBV7-3 and TRBJ2-3, with D perhaps TRBD2 (5 bases). Between the trimmed V and J ends, which lost 8 bases and 3 bases, there was a span of 6 bases. The CDR3 has 11 amino acids. Germline values: CDR1 SGHTA, CDR2 FQGTGA. DNA of the CDR3: TGTGCCAGCCCGGGGACAGATACGCAGTATTTT. As protein: CASPGTDTQYF.

The table lists this clonotype with a few counts. The chain uses TRBV7-3 and TRBJ2-1, with TRBD2 matching 9 bases. The CDR3 runs 16 residues. V gave up 5 bases and J gave up 2 bases; unmatched junction bases: 7. Germline lookup yields CDR1 SGHTA and CDR2 FQGTGA. CDR3: CASSPARGGAYNEQFF. As DNA, the CDR3 is TGTGCCAGCAGCCCTGCGCGGGGGGGCGCCTACAATGAGCAGTTCTTC.

This clonotype was picked up many times. The genes are TRBV7-2 and TRBJ2-7; D not resolved. Germline lookup yields CDR1 SGHTA and CDR2 FQGNSA. This CDR3 region has 12 residues. Between the trimmed V and J ends, which lost 5 bases and 3 bases, there was a span of 8 bases. CDR3 in amino acids: CASSRPGYEQYF. The CDR3 region has the DNA TGTGCCAGCAGCCGACCGGGCTACGAGCAGTACTTC.

This clonotype occurred a few times. J is TRBJ2-7 and V is TRBV7-2; possible D gene TRBD2, 5 bases. The germline V gene encodes CDR1 SGHTA and CDR2 FQGNSA. The CDR3 length is 12 residues. Trimming removed 5 bases at V and 7 bases at J, with 12 bases between. The CDR3 loop is CASSLRTGEQYF. The CDR3, as DNA: TGTGCCAGCAGCCTAAGAACGGGGGAGCAGTACTTC.